A selection of T cell receptor beta chains follows, all from one sample in a study of T-cell memory formation after mild COVID-19. MiXCR, applied by TCRdb to the 5' RACE reads, yields one record per CDR3 protein. Found here are 120,000 or so distinct CDR3 sequences, about a sixth of them singletons; the top ten hold over 11%. Sample: PBMCs or a T cell subset sorted from them (not recorded which). These receptors were collected from an adult woman who had mild COVID-19 (a few samples of this study predate the infection). Cell type and time point are not known. CDR3s include the opening cysteine and the closing phenylalanine or tryptophan. The D gene is left open where the match is weak. Clone size is shown for a subset of rows, as once, few, many or a class of expanded clone.

TRBD1	TRBV5-1	TRBJ1-4	NA	CASSSGTGREKLFF	TGCGCCAGCAGCTCCGGGACAGGGAGGGAAAAACTGTTTTTT
NA	TRBV7-2	TRBJ2-7	few	CASSLAHSSYEQYF	TGTGCCAGCAGCTTAGCGCACAGCTCCTACGAGCAGTACTTC
NA	TRBV5-1	TRBJ1-5	NA	CASSLLGVRNQPQHF	TGCGCCAGCAGTCTTTTAGGGGTTAGAAATCAGCCCCAGCATTTT
NA	TRBV4-2	TRBJ2-3	few	CASSPGRRGSTDTQYF	TGTGCCAGCAGCCCTGGACGGCGAGGGAGCACAGATACGCAGTATTTT
NA	TRBV6-4	TRBJ2-1	few	CASSGERGSSYNEQFF	TGTGCCAGCAGTGGGGAGAGGGGTAGCTCCTACAATGAGCAGTTCTTC
NA	TRBV4-1	TRBJ1-2	few	CASSQDYQGLRGNYGYTF	TGCGCCAGCAGCCAAGATTACCAGGGACTCCGGGGAAACTATGGCTACACCTTC
NA	TRBV27	TRBJ1-5	few	CASSSLTGYSNQPQHF	TGTGCCAGCAGTTCACTGACAGGTTATAGCAATCAGCCCCAGCATTTT
NA	TRBV21-1	TRBJ2-2	few	CASSERSHELFF	TGTGCCAGCAGCGAGAGATCTCATGAGCTGTTTTTT
TRBD2	TRBV12-3/TRBV12-4	TRBJ2-2	few	CASSFGGVRTGELFF	TGTGCCAGCAGTTTCGGGGGGGTTCGCACCGGGGAGCTGTTTTTT
NA	TRBV6-6	TRBJ2-7	few	CASSHGLGNEQYF	TGTGCCAGCAGTCACGGACTGGGAAACGAGCAGTACTTC
NA	TRBV7-2	TRBJ2-1	few	CASSFSGRSSYNEQFF	TGTGCCAGCAGCTTTAGCGGACGTAGCTCCTACAATGAGCAGTTCTTC
NA	TRBV7-9	TRBJ1-2	NA	CASSLLGGNYGYTF	TGTGCCAGCAGCTTATTGGGAGGCAACTATGGCTACACCTTC
NA	TRBV5-1	TRBJ2-3	NA	CASSLGSLRYVTDTQYF	TGCGCCAGCAGCTTGGGGTCGTTGCGATACGTGACAGATACGCAGTATTTT
NA	TRBV5-1	TRBJ2-1	NA	CASNLGTNRGLGNEQFF	TGCGCCAGCAACTTGGGGACCAACAGGGGACTCGGCAACGAGCAGTTCTTC
TRBD1	TRBV20-1	TRBJ1-1	NA	CSARQGRMNTEAFF	TGCAGTGCAAGACAGGGAAGGATGAACACTGAAGCTTTCTTT
NA	TRBV28	TRBJ2-7	NA	CASSLYPYEQYF	TGTGCCAGCAGTTTATACCCCTACGAGCAGTACTTC
NA	TRBV2	TRBJ1-2	NA	CASRGGGDYGYTF	TGTGCCAGCAGGGGGGGCGGAGACTATGGCTACACCTTC
TRBD1	TRBV19	TRBJ1-2	few	CASRQGASGYTF	TGTGCCAGTAGACAGGGGGCCTCTGGCTACACCTTC
NA	TRBV12-3/TRBV12-4	TRBJ1-2	NA	CASSSDPLLYGYTF	TGTGCCAGCAGCTCAGACCCGTTACTGTATGGCTACACCTTC
NA	TRBV5-1	TRBJ2-3	few	CASSSSRGPNTQYF	TGCGCCAGCAGCTCATCCCGGGGACCAAATACGCAGTATTTT
NA	TRBV5-5	TRBJ1-2	NA	CASSLSWGANYGYTF	TGTGCCAGCAGCTTGTCTTGGGGGGCTAACTATGGCTACACCTTC
NA	TRBV3-1	TRBJ1-2	NA	CASSQESGDYGYTF	TGTGCCAGCAGCCAAGAGTCGGGGGACTATGGCTACACCTTC
NA	TRBV18	TRBJ2-3	few	CASSLARAYTDTQYF	TGTGCCAGCTCACTTGCCAGGGCTTACACAGATACGCAGTATTTT
NA	TRBV30	TRBJ1-1	NA	CAWSGIAGSGSFF	TGTGCCTGGAGTGGGATAGCTGGGAGCGGGTCTTTCTTT
NA	TRBV12-3/TRBV12-4	TRBJ2-2	few	CASRVNTGELFF	TGTGCCAGCAGGGTTAACACCGGGGAGCTGTTTTTT
TRBD2	TRBV4-2	TRBJ2-2	NA	CASSQDRRGGGGTGELFF	TGTGCCAGCAGCCAAGATCGGCGGGGGGGCGGCGGCACCGGGGAGCTGTTTTTT
NA	TRBV3-1	TRBJ1-6	NA	CASSQVDRYSYNSPLHF	TGTGCCAGCAGCCAAGTGGACCGGTACTCCTATAATTCACCCCTCCACTTT
NA	TRBV20-1	TRBJ1-1	NA	CSLDGVVHTEAFF	TGCAGTCTCGACGGGGTGGTTCACACTGAAGCTTTCTTT
NA	TRBV7-3	TRBJ2-2	NA	CASSVTGTAYTGELFF	TGTGCCAGCAGCGTCACAGGGACCGCCTACACCGGGGAGCTGTTTTTT
TRBD1	TRBV11-2	TRBJ2-1	once	CASRSKTGRNEQFF	TGTGCCAGCAGATCCAAGACAGGGCGCAATGAGCAGTTCTTC
NA	TRBV4-3	TRBJ2-2	NA	CASSQARGRLGSTGELFF	TGCGCCAGCAGCCAAGCGAGGGGACGACTAGGGAGCACCGGGGAGCTGTTTTTT
TRBD2	TRBV5-4	TRBJ2-1	NA	CASSLVAGTYNEQFF	TGTGCCAGCAGCTTGGTAGCGGGAACCTACAATGAGCAGTTCTTC
NA	TRBV5-8	TRBJ1-1	NA	CASSSEAANTEAFF	TGTGCCAGCAGTTCTGAGGCAGCAAACACTGAAGCTTTCTTT
NA	TRBV2	TRBJ2-7	many	CASSESPGSSYEQYF	TGTGCCAGCAGTGAAAGCCCCGGGAGCTCCTACGAGCAGTACTTC
NA	TRBV11-1	TRBJ2-7	NA	CASSLSGGPSYEQYF	TGTGCCAGCAGCTTATCAGGGGGGCCCTCCTACGAGCAGTACTTC
NA	TRBV6-6	TRBJ2-3	few	CASSYSLDTQYF	TGTGCCAGCAGTTACTCGCTAGATACGCAGTATTTT
TRBD1	TRBV6-2/TRBV6-3	TRBJ1-1	NA	CASRRQGAGTEAFF	TGTGCCAGCAGAAGACAGGGGGCCGGAACTGAAGCTTTCTTT
NA	TRBV5-1	TRBJ2-7	many	CASSLGANEQYF	TGCGCCAGCAGCTTGGGAGCAAACGAGCAGTACTTC
NA	TRBV12-3/TRBV12-4	TRBJ1-2	NA	CASSISTYGYTF	TGTGCCAGCAGTATATCTACCTATGGCTACACCTTC
NA	TRBV7-3	TRBJ2-2	NA	CASSLRAGVNTGELFF	TGTGCCAGCAGCTTAAGGGCAGGGGTCAACACCGGGGAGCTGTTTTTT
TRBD2	TRBV19	TRBJ2-7	few	CASSSQRGSYEQYF	TGTGCCAGTAGTAGCCAGCGGGGTTCCTACGAGCAGTACTTC
NA	TRBV24-1	TRBJ1-4	NA	CATSDRQQGTNEKLFF	TGTGCCACCAGTGATCGTCAACAGGGAACTAATGAAAAACTGTTTTTT
TRBD1	TRBV27	TRBJ1-1	NA	CASSPAQPTGARAFF	TGTGCCAGCAGTCCCGCCCAACCTACAGGGGCGCGAGCTTTCTTT
TRBD2	TRBV20-1	TRBJ2-3	few	CSARGGGGATDTQYF	TGCAGTGCTAGGGGCGGCGGGGGGGCAACAGATACGCAGTATTTT
NA	TRBV6-5	TRBJ1-2	many	CASSYRLGHTNYGYTF	TGTGCCAGCAGTTACCGCTTGGGACATACTAACTATGGCTACACCTTC
TRBD2	TRBV20-1	TRBJ2-5	NA	CSARGGSGSGETQYF	TGCAGTGCTAGAGGTGGTAGCGGGAGCGGGGAGACCCAGTACTTC
TRBD1	TRBV12-3/TRBV12-4	TRBJ2-6	NA	CASSPGTGRASGANVLTF	TGTGCCAGCAGCCCAGGGACAGGGAGGGCCTCTGGGGCCAACGTCCTGACTTTC
NA	TRBV5-6	TRBJ2-6	few	CASSLDIPGANVLTF	TGTGCCAGCAGCTTGGACATCCCCGGGGCCAACGTCCTGACTTTC
NA	TRBV12-3/TRBV12-4	TRBJ2-5	NA	CASSLNVRTQYF	TGTGCCAGCAGTTTAAACGTCCGGACCCAGTACTTC
NA	TRBV4-1	TRBJ2-2	NA	CASSRVLGRSGELFF	TGCGCCAGCAGCAGGGTTTTGGGAAGGTCCGGGGAGCTGTTTTTT
NA	TRBV7-3	TRBJ2-2	few	CASSPSRWTANTGELFF	TGTGCCAGCAGCCCAAGTCGCTGGACGGCGAACACCGGGGAGCTGTTTTTT
TRBD1	TRBV6-5	TRBJ2-7	NA	CASSYGTEYEQYF	TGTGCCAGCAGTTATGGGACAGAATACGAGCAGTACTTC
TRBD2	TRBV11-2	TRBJ2-3	few	CASSLIAGNTDTQYF	TGTGCCAGCAGCCTCATAGCGGGCAACACAGATACGCAGTATTTT
NA	TRBV30	TRBJ2-2	NA	CAWSWGAGIGELFF	TGTGCCTGGAGTTGGGGGGCCGGGATCGGGGAGCTGTTTTTT
NA	TRBV9	TRBJ2-3	few	CASSVEWGGMSTQYF	TGTGCCAGCAGCGTAGAATGGGGAGGAATGAGTACGCAGTATTTT
TRBD1	TRBV7-9	TRBJ1-2	few	CASSSPGQTNYGYTF	TGTGCCAGCAGCTCACCGGGACAGACAAACTATGGCTACACCTTC
TRBD2	TRBV7-6	TRBJ2-7	NA	CASRKRGGDAEQYF	TGTGCCAGCAGGAAGCGGGGGGGAGATGCTGAGCAGTACTTC